This T cell receptor beta chain was obtained from a study of T cell repertoires in cytomegalovirus infection. Across the study: Matching HLA type and CMV infection were both indicated by public TCR beta signatures. Study conclusions and caveats: There were HLA-C-restricted CMV-specific TCR beta clonotypes dominating the ex vivo response. Carriage of CMV together with the relevant HLA was identifiable through cumulative public TCR beta family frequency.

TCRdb recomputed calls from the reads with MiXCR, one row per CDR3 protein. Here the sample spans roughly 760,000 distinct CDR3 sequences, 35% to 40% being singletons. This clonotype has a count of ten or more. What it binds is not known. The germline gives CDR1 SGHVS, CDR2 FQNEAQ. V lost 2 bases and J 4 bases, leaving 9 bases between the germline ends. The CDR3 has 13 residues. The specimen was PBMCs. This sequence was found in a human donor in good health (CMV status not recorded). Some clones in this sample may be carry-over from other donors' samples. The chain recombines TRBV7-8 with TRBJ2-7, with D hard to call. The CDR3 sequence: CASSLNPRYEQYF. As DNA, the CDR3 is TGTGCCAGCAGCTTAAATCCCCGGTACGAGCAGTACTTC.